One and the same sample provided the 10 T cell receptor beta chains below, sequenced in a study of response to subunit inactivated influenza vaccine. TCRdb re-derived calls from the RT-PCR reads in MiXCR, one entry per CDR3 protein. Of roughly 700,000 distinct CDR3 sequences in the sample, 15% to 18% are singletons; the top ten hold around a tenth. Sequenced material: PBMCs from blood, taken 11 to 12 days after vaccination. The receptor set was obtained from a man aged 45-65 years who received an inactivated influenza vaccine.

The chain couples TRBV7-2 to TRBJ2-2, with 13 bases that match TRBD2. V lost 2 bases to trimming and J lost 4 bases; unmatched junction nucleotides: 4. This CDR3 is built from 17 residues. CDR1 SGHTA and CDR2 FQGNSA come from the germline V gene. This CDR3 reads CASSLTSGGAGTGELFF. CDR3 sequence (DNA): TGTGCCAGCAGCTTAACTAGCGGGGGGGCGGGCACCGGGGAGCTGTTTTTT.

This clonotype was observed at least ten times. The rearrangement links TRBV27 to TRBJ2-2; TRBD1 might be the D (5 bases). Germline V gene lookup returns CDR1 MNHEY and CDR2 SMNVEV (reference sequence). This CDR3 has 15 residues. The ends were cut back, 3 bases at V and 2 bases at J, with 10 bases in the middle. CDR3: CASSFLTANTGELFF. The CDR3 DNA reads as TGTGCCAGCAGTTTTTTGACAGCCAACACCGGGGAGCTGTTTTTT.

This clonotype was counted ten times or more. This CDR3 reads CASAGPVGTEAFF. As DNA, the CDR3 is TGTGCCAGCGCAGGACCCGTGGGCACTGAAGCTTTCTTT. V and J are TRBV12-3 or TRBV12-4 and TRBJ1-1, with unresolved D. Trimming took 8 bases from V and 4 from J, leaving 14 bases between them. The CDR3 length is 13 residues.

V is TRBV4-3 and J is TRBJ2-2, with TRBD2 identical over 9 bases. There are 17 residues in the CDR3. V lost 0 bases to trimming and J lost 1 base; unmatched junction nucleotides: 3. Germline CDR1 and CDR2: LGHNA and YSLEER. CDR3 nucleotide sequence: TGCGCCAGCAGCCAAGATGTACTAGCGGGGAACACCGGGGAGCTGTTTTTT. It translates to CASSQDVLAGNTGELFF.

Only a few counts were recorded for this clonotype. The rearrangement joins TRBV11-2 to TRBJ2-1; 9 bases align to TRBD1. CDR1 and CDR2 (germline): SGHAT, FQNNGV. The CDR3 spans 14 residues. The V segment lost 5 bases and the J segment 9 bases; nucleotides outside the gene matches: 8. The CDR3 sequence is CASSPPGTGPEQFF. The DNA of the CDR3 is TGTGCCAGCAGCCCCCCCGGGACAGGGCCTGAGCAGTTCTTC. The whole variable domain, filled in from reference TRBV11-2 and TRBJ2-1, reads EAGVAQSPRYKIIEKRQSVAFWCNPISGHATLYWYQQILGQGPKLLIQFQNNGVVDDSQLPKDRFSAERLKGVDSTLKIQPAKLEDSAVYLCASSPPGTGPEQFFGPGTRLTVL.

This clonotype was seen once. The genes are TRBV19 and TRBJ2-5; D is perhaps TRBD2 (6 bases). This CDR3 contains 17 residues. Trimming left V 9 bases short and J 2 bases short, with 25 bases between. Germline CDR1 reads LNHDA; CDR2 reads SQIVND (reference sequence). This CDR3 is CARPGPQLATLQETQYF. The CDR3 DNA reads as TGTGCCAGGCCAGGGCCCCAGCTAGCGACCTTACAAGAGACCCAGTACTTC.

This clonotype showed up many times. This chain links TRBV20-1 with TRBJ1-2; a possible D gene is TRBD1 (6 bases). Germline V gene sequence: CDR1 DFQATT, CDR2 SNEGSKA (reference sequence). Trimming took 3 bases from V and 5 from J, leaving 22 bases between them. The CDR3 has 16 residues. The CDR3 coding sequence is TGCAGTGCTAGTTTCATACCTAGACAGGATGTTTATGGCTACACCTTC. Encoded protein: CSASFIPRQDVYGYTF.

This clonotype was picked up a small number of times. The chain employs TRBV7-8 and TRBJ2-1; D is possibly TRBD1 (6 bases). Trimming cost V 5 bases and J 5 bases, with 19 bases left between them. CDR1 and CDR2 from the germline V gene are SGHVS and FQNEAQ. The CDR3 runs 16 residues. The CDR3 region has the DNA TGTGCCAGCAGCATAAACCGGGACAAGGATAACAATGAGCAGTTCTTC. Protein: CASSINRDKDNNEQFF.

The rearrangement joins TRBV10-1 to TRBJ2-2; TRBD2 aligns across 8 bases. V was pared by 2 bases and J by 3 bases, with 2 bases of the junction left unmatched. The CDR3 spans 15 residues. The germline V gene encodes CDR1 WNHNN and CDR2 SYGVQD (reference sequence). The CDR3 DNA sequence: TGCGCCAGCAGTGAGAGGCGGGGGGACACCGGGGAGCTGTTTTTT. Translation gives CASSERRGDTGELFF.

The gene calls are TRBV7-2 and TRBJ2-3; tentative D call: TRBD1 (5 bases). The CDR3 spans 17 residues. Per germline, CDR1 SGHTA and CDR2 FQGNSA. Trimming stripped 4 bases from V and 0 bases from J, with 17 bases between. The CDR3 is CASSSAWTTSSTDTQYF. CDR3 sequence (DNA): TGTGCCAGCAGCTCAGCATGGACAACGTCTAGCACAGATACGCAGTATTTT. The full variable domain, in which reference TRBV7-2 and TRBJ2-3 provide the parts outside the CDR3, is GAGVSQSPSNKVTEKGKDVELRCDPISGHTALYWYRQSLGQGLEFLIYFQGNSAPDKSGLPSDRFSAERTGGSVSTLTIQRTQQEDSAVYLCASSSAWTTSSTDTQYFGPGTRLTVL.